This T cell receptor (beta chain) was sequenced for a study of blood T cell repertoires in COVID-19. Study context: Sites across the United States, Italy and Spain contributed samples from acute and convalescent COVID-19. The cDNA or gDNA used as material had been derived from T cells, B-cell-depleted T cells, or PBMCs.

The CDR3 loop spans 14 amino acids. The V and J ends lost 0 bases and 5 bases respectively, with 9 bases between them. The germline CDR1 and CDR2 sequences are SGHRS and YFSETQ. The authors' processing: Amplification from reference gene primers served as the basis for estimated nucleated cell counts. TCRdb's copy holds only in-frame clones and misses some; the assay was immunoSEQ multiplex PCR. V, J and clone size reflect that table, while D and trimming were determined from the DNA. This sample has about 100,000 clones; around 88% occur once, and the top ten carry 5%. This sequence was found in a human donor in a cohort sampled during active COVID-19. Specimen: peripheral blood. This sequence joins TRBV5-1 and TRBJ2-1, with a tentative D call TRBD2 (5 bases). In DNA form, the CDR3 reads TGCGCCAGCAGCTTGGCCCTGGGAGACAATGAGCAGTTCTTC. Residues: CASSLALGDNEQFF.